Below are 19 T cell receptor beta chains sequenced from a single sample in a study. TCRdb passed the RT-PCR reads through MiXCR, listing each CDR3 protein once. The sample lists about 680,000 distinct CDR3 sequences; 13% to 15% were seen once. Sequences were obtained from memory CD4+ T cells from blood. The source is a female donor in good health, serving as a healthy control.

This clonotype occurred a few times. V and J are TRBV20-1 and TRBJ2-7; 10 positions agree with TRBD2. This CDR3 is 15 amino acids long. The junction had 8 bases not matched to a gene; V was cut back by 4 bases and J by 2 bases. The germline CDR1 and CDR2 sequences are DFQATT and SNEGSKA (reference sequence). The CDR3 loop reads CSAKASGSRAYEQYF. The CDR3, as DNA: TGCAGTGCTAAGGCTAGCGGGAGTAGGGCCTACGAGCAGTACTTC.

V is TRBV10-3 and J is TRBJ2-3, with 16 bases identical to TRBD2. The CDR3 is 18 amino acids. Germline loops: CDR1 ENHRY, CDR2 SYGVKD. Germline trimming cut 9 bases from V and 5 bases from J; bases unmatched to any gene: 14. The chain's CDR3 is CAIVPGLAGGLAGDTQYF. CDR3 nucleotide sequence: TGTGCCATAGTCCCGGGACTAGCGGGAGGGCTTGCAGGAGATACGCAGTATTTT.

Turning to this clonotype: A read error may be the cause here, since a much bigger clone is one base away. This chain joins TRBV12-3 or TRBV12-4 and TRBJ1-1, with 7 nucleotides matching TRBD1. The CDR3 sequence is 14 residues long. V lost 7 bases and J lost 1; bases outside the gene matches: 6. CDR3 DNA: TGTGCCAGCACCCCGACAGGGTGGAACACTGAAGCTTTCTTT. Translated: CASTPTGWNTEAFF.

This clonotype was recorded at least ten times. The CDR3 is CASRKQSGQGLSEAFF. The CDR3 bases are TGTGCCAGCCGTAAGCAGAGTGGACAGGGACTATCTGAAGCTTTCTTT. This chain uses TRBV2 with TRBJ1-1, with 8 nucleotides matching TRBD1. Germline V gene data show CDR1 as SNHLY and CDR2 as FYNNEI. The CDR3 extends over 16 amino acids. J was trimmed by 6 bases and V by 8 bases; bases with no gene match: 17.

This clonotype was observed many times. V usage is TRBV5-1 and J usage is TRBJ2-1; D not resolved. The CDR3 loop spans 13 amino acids. Germline CDR1 reads SGHRS; CDR2 reads YFSETQ. Trimming left V 2 bases short and J 3 bases short, with 6 bases between. In DNA form, the CDR3 reads TGCGCCAGCAGCTTTATCGGCTACAATGAGCAGTTCTTC. Encoded protein: CASSFIGYNEQFF.

This clonotype was recorded at least ten times. CDR3 sequence reads: CASRKGAHLTYEQYF. CDR3 nucleotide sequence: TGTGCCAGCAGAAAGGGCGCTCACTTGACCTACGAGCAGTACTTC. The chain links TRBV6-5 to TRBJ2-7; D is unclear. Trimming shortened V by 6 bases and J by 2 bases, and 17 bases separated the two germline ends. The length of the CDR3 is 15 residues. Germline lookup yields CDR1 MNHEY and CDR2 SVGAGI.

The chain couples TRBV7-9 to TRBJ2-7, with 9 bases lining up with TRBD1. V shed 5 bases and J 6 bases; nucleotides not matched to a gene: 14. The CDR3 has 16 residues. CDR1 is SEHNR, CDR2 FQNEAQ, per germline (reference sequence). Written as DNA, the CDR3 is TGTGCCAGCAGCCCGCGTAGCGGACAGGGGAGTCGCGAGCAGTACTTC. This gives the protein CASSPRSGQGSREQYF.

V and J are TRBV18 and TRBJ2-6, with D uncertain. The CDR3 covers 17 residues. Germline V gives CDR1 KGHSH, CDR2 LQKENI. Trimming left V 0 bases short and J 1 base short, with 10 bases between. The CDR3 DNA reads TGTGCCAGCTCACCACCTATTTTTGGGTCTGGGGCCAACGTCCTGACTTTC. It yields the protein CASSPPIFGSGANVLTF.

This clonotype has only a few counts. The chain combines TRBV5-1 with TRBJ2-7; TRBD2 agrees at 12 bases. CDR1 is SGHRS and CDR2 is YFSETQ in the germline V gene. The V gene end was trimmed by 4 bases and the J gene end by 5 bases; junction bases not matched to a gene: 10. This CDR3 contains 16 residues. CDR3 in DNA: TGCGCCAGCAGCCACGGGGCTAGCGGGAGGGAAGACGAGCAGTACTTC. Encoded protein: CASSHGASGREDEQYF.

This clonotype was counted only a few times. The gene calls are TRBV12-3 or TRBV12-4 and TRBJ1-5; no clear D gene. The V end lost 2 bases, the J end lost 6 bases, and 11 bases lay between the germline ends. The CDR3 consists of 14 residues. CDR3 DNA sequence: TGTGCCAGCAGTTTATCGGGGTGGCGTCAGCCCCAGCATTTT. Its translation is CASSLSGWRQPQHF.

V and J are TRBV6-1 and TRBJ1-1; D not resolved. Per the germline V gene, CDR1 is MNHNS and CDR2 is SASEGT. The CDR3 extends over 16 amino acids. V was shortened by 5 bases and J by 5 bases, with 21 bases between the two germline ends. CDR3: CASSSSVSGGSTEAFF. As DNA, the CDR3 is TGTGCCAGCAGTTCCTCGGTCAGTGGAGGGAGTACTGAAGCTTTCTTT.

This clonotype showed up many times. This chain links TRBV12-3 or TRBV12-4 with TRBJ2-4; TRBD1 might be the D (6 bases). The CDR3 length is 14 residues. V lost 3 bases, J lost 8 bases, and 14 bases lay in between. The CDR3 region has the DNA TGTGCCAGCAGTTTTAGAGGGGGAATGGACATTCAGTACTTC. Residues: CASSFRGGMDIQYF.

Ten or more counts support this clonotype. This rearrangement joins TRBV13 to TRBJ1-3; unclear D gene. Trimming shortened V by 3 bases and J by 4 bases, and 4 bases separated the two germline ends. The germline gives CDR1 PRHDT, CDR2 FYEKMQ (reference sequence). The CDR3 extends over 12 amino acids. The CDR3 reads CASSFGGNTIYF. The DNA of the CDR3 is TGTGCCAGCAGCTTCGGGGGAAACACCATATATTTT. Complete variable domain (other parts from reference TRBV13 and TRBJ1-3): AAGVIQSPRHLIKEKRETATLKCYPIPRHDTVYWYQQGPGQDPQFLISFYEKMQSDKGSIPDRFSAQQFSDYHSELNMSSLELGDSALYFCASSFGGNTIYFGEGSWLTVV.

This chain links TRBV5-1 with TRBJ1-2, with 11 bases lining up with TRBD1. The V gene end was trimmed by 3 bases and the J gene end by 6 bases; junction bases not matched to a gene: 7. This CDR3 is built from 15 residues. Germline assignment: CDR1 SGHRS and CDR2 YFSETQ. The CDR3 DNA reads TGCGCCAGCAGCTGGGGACAGGGGGGATTGGATGGCTACACCTTC. It codes for CASSWGQGGLDGYTF.

The gene calls are TRBV20-1 and TRBJ2-1; no firm D call. The CDR3 covers 14 residues. V shed 6 bases and J shed 5 bases, with 17 bases lying between them. Per the germline V gene, CDR1 is DFQATT and CDR2 is SNEGSKA (reference sequence). CDR3 nucleotides: TGCAGTGCCCGGACCCACGGAAAAAACAATGAGCAGTTCTTC. It translates to CSARTHGKNNEQFF.

This clonotype was observed a few times. The chain joins TRBV12-3 or TRBV12-4 to TRBJ2-5; 10 bases map to TRBD2. The length of the CDR3 is 15 residues. The ends lost 3 bases at V and 5 bases at J; junction bases unmatched: 6. The CDR3 protein is CASSFTSGVGETQYF. The DNA for the CDR3 is TGTGCCAGCAGTTTCACTAGCGGGGTGGGCGAGACCCAGTACTTC.

The chain is built from TRBV20-1 and TRBJ2-1, with 10 bases that match TRBD1. Germline V gives CDR1 DFQATT, CDR2 SNEGSKA (reference sequence). CDR3 size: 14 residues. V shed 6 bases and J 10 bases; nucleotides not matched to a gene: 12. CDR3 in DNA: TGCAGTGCCAGACGACAGGGGGCAAGGGGAGAGCAGTTCTTC. Translated, it gives CSARRQGARGEQFF.

This clonotype was counted a few times. The chain joins TRBV7-6 to TRBJ1-3, with a possible D match to TRBD1 (6 bases). CDR1 and CDR2 from the germline V gene are SGHVS and FNYEAQ. This CDR3 is built from 15 residues. The ends were cut back, 5 bases at V and 0 bases at J, with 11 bases in the middle. CDR3 sequence (DNA): TGTGCCAGCAGCCCCGACAGGATCTCTGGAAACACCATATATTTT. Translating it yields CASSPDRISGNTIYF.

This clonotype has only a few counts. This chain joins TRBV24-1 and TRBJ1-5; TRBD1 matches 8 bases. The CDR3 covers 17 residues. Germline V CDR1 and CDR2: KGHDR, SFDVKD. Unmatched junction bases numbered 5, after V lost 2 bases and J lost 0 bases. As DNA, the CDR3 is TGTGCCACCAGTGATTCTGACAGGGGACCTAGCAATCAGCCCCAGCATTTT. Amino acid sequence: CATSDSDRGPSNQPQHF.